The subject of this entry is one T cell receptor (beta chain). Its antigen is not identified. Built from TCR beta cDNA, the libraries had unique molecular identifiers in them. From around 0.96 to 9.9 million T cells, about 500,000 cDNA molecules were obtained. Each CDR3 protein is one row after TCRdb ran MiXCR on the PCR reads. The sample contains 800,000 to 950,000 distinct CDR3 sequences, approximately 50% of which appear only once. This record belongs to a study of post-analysis software for immune sequencing data. At the level of the study: Some patients lacked subtype; others had relapsing-remitting, secondary progressive or progressive-relapsing disease.

J lost 2 bases, V lost 0 bases, and 7 bases had no gene match. The CDR3 has 16 residues. Germline CDR1 and CDR2: SGHVS and FQNEAQ. Study-wide points: Controls significantly exceeded multiple sclerosis patients in normalized Chao1 diversity. Roughly five TRBV segments appeared more often in patients than in controls, and TRBV5-6, TRBV5-1 and TRBV20-1 were among these.

The source material was blood. This sequence joins TRBV7-8 and TRBJ2-7; 7 nucleotides match TRBD1. This sequence was found in a girl aged 10 to 17 with multiple sclerosis. The CDR3 DNA reads as TGTGCCAGCAGCTTAGCGAGACAGGGCCATACCTACGAGCAGTACTTC. This codes for CASSLARQGHTYEQYF. Together with reference TRBV7-8 and TRBJ2-7, the CDR3 gives the full variable domain: GAGVSQSPRYKVAKRGQDVALRCDPISGHVSLFWYQQALGQGPEFLTYFQNEAQLDKSGLPSDRFFAERPEGSVSTLKIQRTQQEDSAVYLCASSLARQGHTYEQYFGPGTRLTVT.